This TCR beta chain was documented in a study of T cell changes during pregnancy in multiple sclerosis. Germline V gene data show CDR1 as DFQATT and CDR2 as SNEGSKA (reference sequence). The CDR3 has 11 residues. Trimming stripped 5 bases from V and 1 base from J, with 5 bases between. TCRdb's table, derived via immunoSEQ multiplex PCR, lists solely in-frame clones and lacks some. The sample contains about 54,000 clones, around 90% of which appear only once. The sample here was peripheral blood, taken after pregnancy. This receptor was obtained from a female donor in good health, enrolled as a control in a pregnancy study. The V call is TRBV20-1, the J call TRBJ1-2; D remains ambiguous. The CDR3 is CSAFYNYGYTF. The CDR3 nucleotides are TGCAGTGCTTTTTATAACTATGGCTACACCTTC.